This T cell receptor (beta chain) is from a study of breast tumors, draining lymph nodes, adjacent tissues. Study results and limitations: Tumor TCR diversity was below lymph nodes but above nontumor tissue. Compared with basal-like, luminal-like tumors shared significantly more repertoire with nontumor tissue.

Regarding this clonotype: Its specificity is unknown.

TCRdb re-called the multiplex PCR reads through MiXCR, storing one row per CDR3 protein. The table includes about 20,000 distinct CDR3 sequences, about a third detected once. The CDR3 is 13 residues long. Germline trimming cut 3 bases from V and 9 bases from J; bases unmatched to any gene: 7. CDR1 and CDR2 from the germline V gene are DFQATT and SNEGSKA (reference sequence). The sample was breast tumor tissue. The receptor's source is a female donor with breast cancer. Some clones in this sample may be carry-over from other donors' samples. The rearrangement joins TRBV20-1 to TRBJ2-1; 8 bases match TRBD1. CDR3 coding DNA: TGCAGTGCTAGGAGGACAGGGACGGGTGAGCAGTTCTTC. Translated, it gives CSARRTGTGEQFF.